This T cell receptor beta chain was documented in a study of blood T cell repertoires in COVID-19. The wider study: Both acute and convalescent COVID-19 samples were obtained from the United States, Italy and Spain.

Clones were sequenced by immunoSEQ multiplex PCR, and TCRdb holds only the in-frame ones, with some missing. The sample carries 300,000 to 350,000 clones, approximately 90% recorded once. Followed longitudinally, the Seattle patients had been enrolled during active infection. The CDR3 spans 15 residues. The germline V gene encodes CDR1 SGHTA and CDR2 FQGNSA. V lost 5 bases and J 0 bases, leaving 10 bases between the germline ends. The source of this sequence is a woman in her fifties or sixties with COVID-19, enrolled during active disease. The sample comprised peripheral blood. The V and J genes are TRBV7-2 and TRBJ2-2, with D tentatively TRBD2 (6 bases). CDR3 sequence (DNA): TGTGCCAGCAGCCTCCTAGCGACGAACACCGGGGAGCTGTTTTTT. Its protein is CASSLLATNTGELFF.